This is a list of T cell receptor beta chains from one sample in a study of immune evolution from preneoplasia to lung adenocarcinoma. The assay was immunoSEQ multiplex PCR, and TCRdb's table has in-frame clones only and misses some. Of around 40,000 clones listed, around 79% were seen once; the top ten hold about 4.7%. The sequenced sample was FFPE invasive lung adenocarcinoma tissue. The receptor source for this set is a person in their sixties or seventies with lung adenocarcinoma. Both conserved end residues are part of each CDR3.

TRBV7-6	TRBJ2-1	CASSEATGHNEQFF
TRBV10-2	TRBJ2-1	CASTGTSGYNEQFF
TRBV18	TRBJ2-3	CASSPEQGFTDTQYF
TRBV30	TRBJ1-5	CAWSVMGSSNQPQHF
TRBV5-4	TRBJ1-1	CASSEDRATEAFF
TRBV2	TRBJ2-1	CASSDSTGGQFF
TRBV7-9	TRBJ1-1	CASSLRGANTEAFF
TRBV28	TRBJ1-5	CASRRPPQPQHF
TRBV5-1	TRBJ2-1	CASIAGGSSYNEQFF
TRBV11-2	TRBJ2-5	CASSSLLAGQETQYF
TRBV9	TRBJ1-4	CASKGTEANEKLFF
TRBV28	TRBJ2-6	CASSLYEGPGANVLTF
TRBV28	TRBJ2-5	CASAWPRGGRQETQYF
TRBV10-3	TRBJ2-1	CAIRAAGENEQFF
TRBV6-1	TRBJ2-1	CASSEGHPSYQFF
TRBV10-3	TRBJ2-2	CAISEPEKGGRSGELFF
TRBV7-8	TRBJ1-3	CASSLQAHGNTIYF
TRBV28	TRBJ1-2	CASSPQEWVGYTF
TRBV27	TRBJ1-2	CASSPRTAEGYGYTF
TRBV30	TRBJ1-2	CAWSVTRGYTF
TRBV15	TRBJ2-1	CATSRDRDGGEQFF
TRBV10-1	TRBJ1-1	CASSEARTLWNTEAFF
TRBV19	TRBJ2-6	CASSADISGANVLTF
TRBV5-1	TRBJ1-1	CASSSGTVWNTEAFF
TRBV6-5	TRBJ2-7	CASSYSAGWPYEQYF
TRBV7-9	TRBJ1-1	CASSARSMGQLEAFF
TRBV4-1	TRBJ2-3	CASSQGRLTGRITDTQYF
TRBV30	TRBJ2-6	CAWSGQSSGANVLTF